This entry lists 17 T cell receptor beta chains sequenced from one sample in a study of T cell clones after liver transplantation. Using immunoSEQ multiplex PCR, the repertoire was profiled, and TCRdb retains in-frame clones only, with some absent. The sample lists 77,000 or so clones, about 80% occurring once. Sequencing was performed on CD4+ T cells from blood, taken 12 months after liver transplant. These receptors were collected from a human patient who received a liver transplant. Some T cells could come from the graft donor.

This sequence joins TRBV5-6 and TRBJ2-1; D gene uncertain. V was trimmed by 0 bases and J by 6 bases, leaving 10 bases between them. Germline V gene lookup returns CDR1 SGHDT and CDR2 YYEEEE. The length of the CDR3 is 14 residues. CDR3 nucleotides: TGTGCCAGCAGCTTGGCTGGGCACGGCAATGAGCAGTTCTTC. Translated, it gives CASSLAGHGNEQFF.

The chain carries TRBV5-1 and TRBJ2-2, with TRBD2 matching over 10 bases. Unmatched junction bases numbered 7, after V lost 5 bases and J lost 6 bases. The CDR3 contains 15 residues. CDR1 and CDR2 from the germline V gene are SGHRS and YFSETQ. The CDR3 sequence: CASRPLAGAAGELFF. In DNA, the CDR3 is TGCGCCAGCAGGCCCCTAGCGGGAGCGGCCGGGGAGCTGTTTTTT. The full variable domain, its missing parts supplied by reference TRBV5-1 and TRBJ2-2, is KAGVTQTPRYLIKTRGQQVTLSCSPISGHRSVSWYQQTPGQGLQFLFEYFSETQRNKGNFPGRFSGRQFSNSRSEMNVSTLELGDSALYLCASRPLAGAAGELFFGEGSRLTVL.

The chain carries TRBV30 and TRBJ2-5; 12 bases align to TRBD2. Per germline, CDR1 GTSNPN and CDR2 SVGIG (reference sequence). The CDR3 runs to 17 residues. Trimming at V came to 5 bases and at J to 4 bases, leaving 14 bases not matched to a gene. This CDR3 reads CAWAHHSKLAGGETQYF. As DNA, the CDR3 is TGTGCCTGGGCCCACCATTCAAAACTAGCGGGAGGAGAGACCCAGTACTTC.

This clone was observed a handful of times. The chain recombines TRBV28 with TRBJ1-4; D is ambiguous. The germline V gene has CDR1 MDHEN and CDR2 SYDVKM. This CDR3 is built from 15 residues. V gave up 6 bases and J gave up 4 bases, with 15 bases separating them. The CDR3 nucleotides are TGTGCCAGCAGGGAAATCCGGGGATATAATGAAAAACTGTTTTTT. Amino acids: CASREIRGYNEKLFF.

In this sample, this clone turned up once. V gene TRBV6-1 combines with J gene TRBJ1-5; D possibly corresponds to TRBD1 (6 bases). The CDR3 consists of 15 residues. V lost 5 bases, J lost 2 bases, and 13 bases lay in between. Germline CDR1 and CDR2: MNHNS and SASEGT. CDR3 nucleotide sequence: TGTGCCAGCAGTTTCCAAAGGGGGGGCAATCAGCCCCAGCATTTT. Its translation is CASSFQRGGNQPQHF.

The chain has TRBV28 and TRBJ2-1; maybe TRBD1 (5 bases). The CDR3 contains 14 residues. V was shortened by 7 bases and J by 3 bases, with 13 bases between the two germline ends. CDR1 MDHEN and CDR2 SYDVKM come from the germline V gene. The CDR3 loop reads CASNGQGFYNEQFF. The CDR3 DNA is TGTGCCAGCAATGGGCAGGGATTCTACAATGAGCAGTTCTTC. Variable domain in full (rest from reference TRBV28 and TRBJ2-1): DVKVTQSSRYLVKRTGEKVFLECVQDMDHENMFWYRQDPGLGLRLIYFSYDVKMKEKGDIPEGYSVSREKKERFSLILESASTNQTSMYLCASNGQGFYNEQFFGPGTRLTVL.

The chain uses TRBV4-1 and TRBJ2-1, with 12 positions matching TRBD1. The junction had 3 bases not matched to a gene; V was cut back by 8 bases and J by 4 bases. The CDR3 has 14 residues. Germline V gene lookup returns CDR1 MGHRA and CDR2 YSYEKL. The CDR3 bases are TGCGCCAGCCGGGACAGGGGGCCGTACAATGAGCAGTTCTTC. It encodes CASRDRGPYNEQFF.

The V and J genes are TRBV5-1 and TRBJ2-1; D unclear. V was shortened by 2 bases and J by 4 bases, with 4 bases between the two germline ends. In germline, CDR1 is SGHRS, CDR2 YFSETQ. CDR3 size: 12 residues. The DNA of the CDR3 is TGCGCCAGCAGCTTTGAATACAATGAGCAGTTCTTC. Translated, it gives CASSFEYNEQFF.

This chain joins TRBV30 and TRBJ2-1; 13 nucleotides line up with TRBD2. In germline, CDR1 is GTSNPN, CDR2 SVGIG (reference sequence). Trimming removed 2 bases from V and 14 bases from J; junction bases left unmatched: 9. This CDR3 is built from 14 residues. The CDR3 nucleotides read TGTGCCTGGAGTTTAGGACTAGCGGGAGCTAAGGAGTTCTTC. It specifies CAWSLGLAGAKEFF.

A single count supports this clone. The V call is TRBV4-3, the J call TRBJ2-3; either TRBD1 or TRBD2 may supply D (5 bases each). The V and J ends lost 3 bases and 2 bases respectively, with 21 bases between them. This CDR3 is 18 amino acids long. The germline gives CDR1 LGHNA, CDR2 YSLEER. The CDR3 loop reads CASSHVTGGGGVTDTQYF. The CDR3 DNA sequence: TGCGCCAGCAGCCATGTTACAGGAGGAGGCGGAGTCACAGATACGCAGTATTTT.

The chain joins TRBV6-6 to TRBJ1-5; D remains ambiguous. Germline-derived CDR1 and CDR2 are MNHNY and SVGAGI (reference sequence). V was clipped by 2 bases and J by 6 bases, with 8 bases between them. This CDR3 comprises 13 residues. CDR3 loop: CASSYAGAQPQHF. In DNA, the CDR3 is TGTGCCAGCAGTTACGCCGGCGCTCAGCCCCAGCATTTT.

The chain employs TRBV9 and TRBJ2-7; 8 bases fit TRBD1. V trimming: 1 base; J trimming: 5 bases; junction bases outside the gene matches: 11. CDR3 length equals 16 residues. Looked up from germline, CDR1 is SGDLS and CDR2 is YYNGEE. This CDR3 reads CASSVFSGQGLDEQYF. The CDR3 DNA follows: TGTGCCAGCAGCGTATTTTCTGGACAGGGTCTGGACGAGCAGTACTTC.

The chain couples TRBV19 to TRBJ2-1, with 13 bases fitting TRBD2. Germline CDR1 and CDR2: LNHDA and SQIVND (reference sequence). CDR3 size: 15 residues. V lost 5 bases to trimming and J lost 7 bases; unmatched junction nucleotides: 5. The CDR3 DNA sequence: TGTGCCAGTAGTCGACTAGCGGGAGGTAAGAATGAGCAGTTCTTC. Its translation: CASSRLAGGKNEQFF.

The chain combines TRBV11-2 with TRBJ2-1, with 14 bases aligning to TRBD2. Germline V gene lookup returns CDR1 SGHAT and CDR2 FQNNGV. Losses at the gene ends were 5 bases for V and 8 bases for J; bases not matched to a gene: 5. CDR3 length: 15 residues. The CDR3 DNA reads as TGTGCCAGCAGCCCCGGGGGACTAGCGGGAGATGAGCAGTTCTTC. Translated, it gives CASSPGGLAGDEQFF.

This clone appeared once. The chain employs TRBV27 and TRBJ1-1; 11 bases are shared with TRBD1. This CDR3 spans 14 amino acids. Germline V gene lookup returns CDR1 MNHEY and CDR2 SMNVEV (reference sequence). J gave up 5 bases and V 8 bases, and 7 bases lay outside the gene matches. This CDR3 is CASGGQGALTEAFF. The CDR3 DNA reads TGTGCCAGCGGTGGACAGGGGGCACTTACTGAAGCTTTCTTT.

The genes are TRBV19 and TRBJ2-2; D possibly matches TRBD1 or TRBD2 (5 bases each). The CDR3 loop spans 14 amino acids. V was cut by 5 bases and J by 3 bases, with 10 bases left in between. Looked up from germline, CDR1 is LNHDA and CDR2 is SQIVND (reference sequence). CDR3 nucleotides: TGTGCCAGTAGTTTCAGGGAGTACACCGGGGAGCTGTTTTTT. Protein sequence: CASSFREYTGELFF.

The chain links TRBV6-1 to TRBJ2-7; no clear D gene. This CDR3 contains 14 residues. The germline V gene has CDR1 MNHNS and CDR2 SASEGT. With 0 bases removed from V and 3 bases from J, the gap between germline ends came to 9 bases. The CDR3 loop is CASSEAGKVYEQYF. The CDR3, as DNA: TGTGCCAGCAGTGAAGCGGGTAAGGTCTACGAGCAGTACTTC.